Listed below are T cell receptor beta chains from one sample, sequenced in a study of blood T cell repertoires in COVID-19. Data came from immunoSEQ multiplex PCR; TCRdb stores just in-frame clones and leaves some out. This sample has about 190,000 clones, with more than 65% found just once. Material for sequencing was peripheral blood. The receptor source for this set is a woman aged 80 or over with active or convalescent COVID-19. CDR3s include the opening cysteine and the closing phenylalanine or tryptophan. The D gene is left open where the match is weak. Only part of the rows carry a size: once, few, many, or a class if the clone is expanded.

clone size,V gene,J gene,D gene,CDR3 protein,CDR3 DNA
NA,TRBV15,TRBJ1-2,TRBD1,CATSRDRGDYGYTF,TGTGCCACCAGCAGGGACAGGGGGGACTATGGCTACACCTTC
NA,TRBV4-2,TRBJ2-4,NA,CASSQVNSEAKNIQYF,TGTGCCAGCAGCCAAGTGAACAGTGAAGCCAAAAACATTCAGTACTTC
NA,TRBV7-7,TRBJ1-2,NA,CASSLDGGSYGYTF,TGTGCTAGCAGCTTAGATGGAGGTAGCTATGGCTACACCTTC
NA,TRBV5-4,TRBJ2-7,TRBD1,CASSGRTGREQYF,TGTGCCAGCAGCGGGCGGACAGGGCGTGAGCAGTACTTC
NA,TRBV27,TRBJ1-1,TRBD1,CASSWPRQGNTEAFF,TGTGCCAGCAGTTGGCCGCGACAGGGGAACACTGAAGCTTTCTTT
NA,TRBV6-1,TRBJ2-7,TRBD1,CASREPGTGFYEQYF,TGTGCCAGCAGAGAGCCCGGGACAGGTTTCTACGAGCAGTACTTC
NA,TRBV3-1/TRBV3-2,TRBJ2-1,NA,CASSQDPAGTNEQFF,TGTGCCAGCAGCCAAGATCCAGCGGGCACCAATGAGCAGTTCTTC
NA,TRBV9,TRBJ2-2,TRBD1,CASSTGVTGELFF,TGTGCCAGCAGTACAGGGGTTACCGGGGAGCTGTTTTTT
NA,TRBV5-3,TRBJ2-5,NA,CARSFGQPRCETQYF,TGTGCCAGAAGCTTCGGACAGCCGAGGTGCGAGACCCAGTACTTC
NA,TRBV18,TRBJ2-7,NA,CASSPNRVGIYEQYF,TGTGCCAGCTCGCCGAACAGGGTGGGGATATACGAGCAGTACTTC
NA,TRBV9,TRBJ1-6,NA,CASSVDPGLRYNSPLHF,TGTGCCAGCAGCGTAGATCCGGGTTTAAGATATAATTCACCCCTCCACTTT
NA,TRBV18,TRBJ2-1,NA,CASSVRDSYNEQFF,TGTGCCAGCTCGGTCCGGGACTCCTACAATGAGCAGTTCTTC
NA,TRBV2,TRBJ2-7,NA,CASSELRGYEQYF,TGTGCCAGCAGTGAGCTTCGAGGCTACGAGCAGTACTTC
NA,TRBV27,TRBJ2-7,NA,CASRYSYEQYF,TGTGCCAGCAGGTACTCCTACGAGCAGTACTTC
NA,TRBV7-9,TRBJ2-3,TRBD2,CASSSGLGGRGDTQYF,TGTGCCAGCAGCTCCGGCTTGGGCGGGAGGGGAGATACGCAGTATTTT
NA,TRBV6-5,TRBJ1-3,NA,CASSYLGQTSGNTIYF,TGTGCCAGCAGTTACCTAGGACAGACCTCTGGAAACACCATATATTTT
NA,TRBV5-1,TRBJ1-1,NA,CASSLTGILRAEAFF,TGCGCCAGCAGCTTAACAGGGATCTTGCGGGCTGAAGCTTTCTTT
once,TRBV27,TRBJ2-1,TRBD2,CASSLLFSGSVNEQFF,TGTGCCAGCAGTTTATTGTTTAGCGGGAGTGTAAATGAGCAGTTCTTC
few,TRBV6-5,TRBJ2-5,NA,CASSREQETQYF,TGTGCCAGCAGTAGAGAGCAAGAGACCCAGTACTTC
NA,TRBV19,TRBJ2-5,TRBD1,CASSINAGGETQYF,TGTGCCAGTAGTATAAACGCAGGGGGAGAGACCCAGTACTTC
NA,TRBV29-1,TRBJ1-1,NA,CSVVGAGRTEAFF,TGCAGCGTGGTCGGGGCAGGGAGGACTGAAGCTTTCTTT
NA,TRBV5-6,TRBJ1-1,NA,CASSVFWDTNTEAFF,TGTGCCAGCAGCGTATTTTGGGACACGAACACTGAAGCTTTCTTT
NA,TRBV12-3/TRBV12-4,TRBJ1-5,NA,CASKGGAVQPQHF,TGTGCCAGCAAGGGAGGGGCAGTTCAGCCCCAGCATTTT
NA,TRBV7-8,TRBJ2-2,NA,CASSLERPGLESSPGELFF,TGTGCCAGCAGCTTAGAGCGCCCGGGTCTAGAATCAAGCCCCGGGGAGCTGTTTTTT
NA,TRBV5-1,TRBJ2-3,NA,CASSLSARLTDTQYF,TGCGCCAGCAGCTTGAGTGCCAGACTCACAGATACGCAGTATTTT
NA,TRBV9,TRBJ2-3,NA,CASSPGNRDVGGSRGDTQYF,TGTGCCAGCAGCCCTGGGAACCGGGACGTTGGCGGGAGTAGGGGGGATACGCAGTATTTT
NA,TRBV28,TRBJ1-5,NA,CASSLPSRAQHF,TGTGCCAGCAGTTTGCCCTCCCGGGCCCAGCATTTT
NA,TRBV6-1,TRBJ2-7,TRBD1,CASSERTGISYEQYF,TGTGCCAGCAGTGAGAGGACAGGGATTTCCTACGAGCAGTACTTC
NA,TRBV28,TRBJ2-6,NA,CASSLGSDGANVLTF,TGTGCCAGCAGTTTAGGGAGCGATGGGGCCAACGTCCTGACTTTC
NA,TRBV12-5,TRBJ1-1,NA,CASGLPPAAWRNTEAFF,TGTGCTAGTGGTTTGCCCCCCGCGGCGTGGAGGAACACTGAAGCTTTCTTT
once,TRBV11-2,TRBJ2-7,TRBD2,CASSPQLAGLIPYEQYF,TGTGCCAGCAGCCCCCAGCTAGCGGGATTAATACCCTACGAGCAGTACTTC
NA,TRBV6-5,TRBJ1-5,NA,CASSLNSNSNQPQHF,TGTGCCAGCAGTCTTAACAGTAATAGCAATCAGCCCCAGCATTTT
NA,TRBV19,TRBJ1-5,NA,CASSITGWAGNNQPQHF,TGTGCCAGTAGTATCACAGGATGGGCGGGGAACAATCAGCCCCAGCATTTT
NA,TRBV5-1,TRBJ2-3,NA,CASSFAQSTDTQYF,TGCGCCAGCAGCTTCGCACAGAGCACAGATACGCAGTATTTT
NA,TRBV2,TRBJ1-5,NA,CASSEAQGYQPQHF,TGTGCCAGCAGTGAAGCCCAGGGCTATCAGCCCCAGCATTTT
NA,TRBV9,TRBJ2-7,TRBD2,CASSTSGLPREQYF,TGTGCCAGCAGTACTAGCGGCCTCCCTCGAGAGCAGTACTTC
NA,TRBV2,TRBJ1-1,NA,CASRTREGNTEAFF,TGTGCCAGCAGGACCCGTGAGGGGAACACTGAAGCTTTCTTT
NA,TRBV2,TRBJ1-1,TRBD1,CASRGDRGMNTEAFF,TGTGCCAGCAGGGGCGACAGGGGGATGAACACTGAAGCTTTCTTT
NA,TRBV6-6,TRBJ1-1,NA,CASSIAGQTATEAFF,TGTGCCAGCAGTATTGCTGGACAGACAGCCACTGAAGCTTTCTTT
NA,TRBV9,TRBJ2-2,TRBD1,CASSVVGQGSGELFF,TGTGCCAGCAGCGTAGTGGGACAGGGGTCCGGGGAGCTGTTTTTT
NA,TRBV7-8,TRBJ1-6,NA,CASSSRLNSPLHF,TGTGCCAGCAGCTCCAGACTGAATTCACCCCTCCACTTT
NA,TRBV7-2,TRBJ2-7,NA,CASSLVLMSRDGYEQYF,TGTGCCAGCAGCTTAGTCTTGATGAGCAGGGATGGGTACGAGCAGTACTTC
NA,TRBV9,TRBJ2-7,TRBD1,CASSVRTGTYEQYF,TGTGCCAGCAGCGTCCGGACAGGGACCTACGAGCAGTACTTC
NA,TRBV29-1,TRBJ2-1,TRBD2,CSVLLSSGSNNEQFF,TGCAGCGTTCTTTTGTCTAGCGGGAGTAACAATGAGCAGTTCTTC
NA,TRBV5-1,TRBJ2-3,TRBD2,CASSLVSGSGADTQYF,TGCGCCAGCAGCTTGGTTTCTGGCAGCGGGGCAGATACGCAGTATTTT
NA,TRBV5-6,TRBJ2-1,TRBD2,CASSQQGGTYNEQFF,TGTGCCAGCAGTCAGCAGGGAGGGACCTACAATGAGCAGTTCTTC
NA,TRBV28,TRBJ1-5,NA,CASSLSAFSNQPQHF,TGTGCCAGCAGTTTATCCGCCTTCAGTAATCAGCCCCAGCATTTT
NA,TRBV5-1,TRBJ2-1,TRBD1,CASSLGQGFRNEQFF,TGCGCCAGCAGCTTGGGACAGGGATTCAGGAATGAGCAGTTCTTC
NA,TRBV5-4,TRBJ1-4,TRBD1,CASSARGQGNEKLFF,TGTGCCAGCAGCGCCCGGGGACAGGGCAATGAAAAACTGTTTTTT
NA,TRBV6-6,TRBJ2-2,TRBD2,CASKLLAGGGTGELFF,TGTGCCAGCAAACTTTTGGCGGGAGGAGGCACCGGGGAGCTGTTTTTT
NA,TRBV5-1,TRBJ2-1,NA,CASSFQGSLGGVDNEQFF,TGCGCCAGCAGCTTTCAGGGGTCTCTAGGGGGAGTGGACAATGAGCAGTTCTTC